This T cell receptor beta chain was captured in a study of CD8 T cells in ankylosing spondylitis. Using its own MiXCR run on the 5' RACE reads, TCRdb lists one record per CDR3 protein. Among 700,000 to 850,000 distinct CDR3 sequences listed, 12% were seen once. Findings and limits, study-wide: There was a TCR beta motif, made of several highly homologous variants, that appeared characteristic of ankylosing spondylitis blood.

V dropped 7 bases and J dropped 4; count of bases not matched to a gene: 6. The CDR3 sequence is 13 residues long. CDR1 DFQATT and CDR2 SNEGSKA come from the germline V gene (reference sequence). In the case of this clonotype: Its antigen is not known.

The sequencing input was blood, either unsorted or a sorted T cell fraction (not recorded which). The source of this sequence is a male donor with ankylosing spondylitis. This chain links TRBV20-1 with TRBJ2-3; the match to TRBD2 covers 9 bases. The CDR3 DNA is TGCAGTGGTAGCGGGAGTCCCCCAGATACGCAGTATTTT. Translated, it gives CSGSGSPPDTQYF.